The entry below gives a single T cell receptor beta chain sequence along with its context. Germline CDR1 and CDR2: SGHNT and YYREEE (reference sequence). This CDR3 is 15 amino acids long. The trim removed 5 bases at V and 4 bases at J, leaving 7 bases unmatched. The source of the sample is a study of blood T cell repertoires in COVID-19. Study summary: Collection of acute and convalescent COVID-19 samples took place in the United States, Italy and Spain. In each case, the material was cDNA or gDNA derived from T cells, B-cell-depleted T cells, or PBMCs.

Authors' processing steps: Amplifying reference gene primers gave estimates of nucleated cell counts. Clones were sequenced by immunoSEQ multiplex PCR, and TCRdb holds only the in-frame ones, with some missing. The DNA was the basis for D and trimming; V, J and clone size are from that table. The data contain over 150,000 clones, about four fifths of them singletons. The sequence was obtained from a woman in her 70s who had recovered from COVID-19. The V call is TRBV5-4, the J call TRBJ2-2; 8 bases are shared with TRBD1. Sequenced sample: peripheral blood. Written as DNA, the CDR3 is TGTGCCAGCAGGAAGGACAGGGCTAGCACCGGGGAGCTGTTTTTT. Translated, it gives CASRKDRASTGELFF.